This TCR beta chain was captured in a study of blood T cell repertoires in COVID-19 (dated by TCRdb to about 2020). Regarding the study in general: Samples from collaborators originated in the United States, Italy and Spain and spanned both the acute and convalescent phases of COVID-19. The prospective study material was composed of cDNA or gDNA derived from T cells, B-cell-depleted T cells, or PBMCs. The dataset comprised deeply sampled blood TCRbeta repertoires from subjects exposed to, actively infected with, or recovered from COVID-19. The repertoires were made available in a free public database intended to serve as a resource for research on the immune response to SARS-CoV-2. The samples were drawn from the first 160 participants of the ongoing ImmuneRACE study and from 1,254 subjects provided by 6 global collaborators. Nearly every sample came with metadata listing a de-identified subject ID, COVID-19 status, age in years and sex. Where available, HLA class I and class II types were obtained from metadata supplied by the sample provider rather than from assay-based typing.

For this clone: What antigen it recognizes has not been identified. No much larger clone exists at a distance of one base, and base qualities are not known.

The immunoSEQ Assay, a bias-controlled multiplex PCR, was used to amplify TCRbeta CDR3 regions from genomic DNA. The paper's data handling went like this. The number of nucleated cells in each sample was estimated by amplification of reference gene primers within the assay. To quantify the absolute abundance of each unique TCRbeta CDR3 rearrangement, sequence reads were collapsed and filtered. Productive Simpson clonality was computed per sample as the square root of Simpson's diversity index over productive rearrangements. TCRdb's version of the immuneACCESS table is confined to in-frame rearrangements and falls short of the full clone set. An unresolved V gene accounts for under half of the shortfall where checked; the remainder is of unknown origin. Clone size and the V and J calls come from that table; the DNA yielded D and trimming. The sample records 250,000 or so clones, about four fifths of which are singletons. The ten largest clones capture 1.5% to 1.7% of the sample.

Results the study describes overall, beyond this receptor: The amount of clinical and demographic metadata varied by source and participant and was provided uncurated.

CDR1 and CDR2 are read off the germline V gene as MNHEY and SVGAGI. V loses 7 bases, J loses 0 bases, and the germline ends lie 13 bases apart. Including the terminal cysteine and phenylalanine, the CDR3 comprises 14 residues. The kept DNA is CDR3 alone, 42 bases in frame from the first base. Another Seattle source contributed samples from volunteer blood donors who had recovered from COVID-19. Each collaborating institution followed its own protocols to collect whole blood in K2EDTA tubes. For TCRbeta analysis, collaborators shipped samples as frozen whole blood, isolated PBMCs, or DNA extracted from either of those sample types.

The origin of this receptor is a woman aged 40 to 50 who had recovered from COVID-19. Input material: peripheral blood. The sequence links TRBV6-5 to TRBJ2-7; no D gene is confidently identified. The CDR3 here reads CASTAGPSSYEQYF. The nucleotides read TGTGCCAGCACCGCTGGGCCCAGCTCCTACGAGCAGTACTTC.